Below, 32 T cell receptor beta chains from the same sample are listed, as sequenced in a study of vaccination and CD4 T cells after COVID-19. Treatment in this sample: approximately 9-day PBMC culture with coronavirus spike peptide pools or control peptides (ViraFEST assay). Before the COVID-19 pandemic (2011-2018), CD4+ T cells were obtained from the unexposed donor. These receptors have no known antigen. An Oncomine TCR Beta short-read assay was used to sequence the DNA from cultured CD4+ T cells. One entry per CDR3 protein results from TCRdb running MiXCR on the PCR reads. The data contain under 7,500 distinct CDR3 sequences, about 41% of them singletons. Sequenced: CD4+ T cells from blood, cultured in vitro. The receptors originated from a human donor in good health.

This clonotype has more than one count but fewer than ten. V and J are TRBV11-3 and TRBJ2-3; D may match TRBD1 or TRBD2 (6 bases each). V gave up 5 bases and J gave up 2 bases, with 17 bases separating them. The CDR3 extends over 16 amino acids. The germline gives CDR1 SGHNT, CDR2 YENEEA. The chain's CDR3 is CASSKRPEGVTDTQYF. Written as DNA, the CDR3 is TGTGCCAGCAGCAAACGCCCGGAGGGGGTCACAGATACGCAGTATTTT.

This clonotype occurred a few times. The V call is TRBV20-1, the J call TRBJ2-1; D is unresolved. Looked up from germline, CDR1 is DFQATT and CDR2 is SNEGSKA (reference sequence). Trimming cost V 5 bases and J 4 bases, with 9 bases left between them. CDR3 length: 12 amino acids. CDR3 protein: CSAPSGYNEQFF. The CDR3 DNA reads TGCAGTGCTCCCTCAGGTTACAATGAGCAGTTCTTC.

This chain connects TRBV12-3 or TRBV12-4 to TRBJ1-2, with a weak D call TRBD1 (5 bases). V was pared by 7 bases and J by 4 bases, with 16 bases between. The CDR3 has 14 amino acids. The CDR3 loop reads CASTPAGSSYGYTF. CDR3 sequence (DNA): TGTGCCAGCACACCGGCAGGGTCCAGCTATGGCTACACCTTC.

The CDR3 loop is CASSLSSNQPQHF. The CDR3 nucleotides are TGTGCCAGCAGTTTGAGTAGCAATCAGCCCCAGCATTTT. V gene TRBV28 combines with J gene TRBJ1-5; D uncertain. V was shortened by 3 bases and J by 0 bases, with 3 bases between the two germline ends. CDR3 length equals 13 residues. The V gene's germline CDR1 is MDHEN and CDR2 SYDVKM.

The sample holds a few counts of this clonotype. This sequence joins TRBV6-5 and TRBJ1-6; D possibly corresponds to TRBD1 (6 bases). In germline, CDR1 is MNHEY, CDR2 SVGAGI. The CDR3 totals 16 residues. Trimming took off 2 bases at V and 10 bases at J, with 18 bases between the two ends. The CDR3 loop is CASSYQGIGFGSPLHF. Written as DNA, the CDR3 is TGTGCCAGCAGTTACCAGGGGATCGGGTTTGGATCACCCCTCCACTTT.

This clonotype occurred a few times. The chain employs TRBV10-3 and TRBJ1-1; 7 nucleotides match TRBD1. This CDR3 comprises 15 residues. Germline CDR1 ENHRY, CDR2 SYGVKD. Trimming removed 3 bases from V and 1 base from J; junction bases left unmatched: 5. The CDR3 reads CAISEGGQRNTEAFF. The CDR3 DNA follows: TGTGCCATCAGTGAAGGGGGACAGAGGAACACTGAAGCTTTCTTT.

This clonotype was detected only a few times. This chain uses TRBV20-1 with TRBJ1-6; no clear D. The CDR3 has 13 residues. The V end was cut by 1 base, the J end by 5 bases, with 6 bases between. Germline V gene sequence: CDR1 DFQATT, CDR2 SNEGSKA (reference sequence). CDR3 amino acids: CSARANDNSPLHF. The DNA of the CDR3 is TGCAGTGCTAGAGCGAACGATAATTCACCCCTCCACTTT.

The genes are TRBV10-3 and TRBJ1-2; D is possibly TRBD1 (5 bases). CDR1 is ENHRY, CDR2 SYGVKD, per germline. The CDR3 spans 14 residues. V was cut by 2 bases and J by 2 bases, with 9 bases left in between. DNA of the CDR3: TGTGCCATCAGTGAGGGGGCCCCAAACTATGGCTACACCTTC. This translates into CAISEGAPNYGYTF.

This clonotype has a single count. The chain carries TRBV5-1 and TRBJ1-5, with D perhaps matching TRBD1 (6 bases). Trimming removed 4 bases at V and 4 bases at J, with 15 bases between. Germline values: CDR1 SGHRS, CDR2 YFSETQ. The CDR3 extends over 15 amino acids. The CDR3 bases are TGCGCCAGCAGCAGAGGGGCAGGGGAGAATCAGCCCCAGCATTTT. It yields the protein CASSRGAGENQPQHF.

This clonotype was picked up a small number of times. The chain carries TRBV24-1 and TRBJ1-2; D is unclear. The length of the CDR3 is 13 residues. Germline V gives CDR1 KGHDR, CDR2 SFDVKD. V lost 4 bases and J lost 6, with 11 bases in between. The CDR3 sequence is CATSDRGTDGYTF. The CDR3 DNA is TGTGCCACCAGTGACCGTGGAACAGATGGCTACACCTTC.

The V call is TRBV28, the J call TRBJ1-1; D is possibly TRBD1 (5 bases). The germline V gene has CDR1 MDHEN and CDR2 SYDVKM. The V end lost 5 bases, the J end lost 5 bases, and 15 bases lay between the germline ends. The CDR3 runs to 14 residues. The CDR3 DNA sequence: TGTGCCAGCAGTCCCCCTAGGGGAAGGACTGAAGCTTTCTTT. The encoded protein is CASSPPRGRTEAFF.

This clonotype occurred once. The chain employs TRBV6-2 or TRBV6-3 and TRBJ1-4; no reliable D call. CDR1 and CDR2 from the germline V gene are MNHEY and SVGEGT. The CDR3 runs 18 residues. V shed 6 bases and J shed 4 bases, with 24 bases lying between them. CDR3 bases: TGTGCCAGCAGGGATCCAGGACCGGCCCTGAGAATTAATGAAAAACTGTTTTTT. It yields the protein CASRDPGPALRINEKLFF.

This clonotype appeared a few times. The rearrangement joins TRBV11-1 to TRBJ2-2, with D hard to call. Germline assignment: CDR1 SGHAT and CDR2 FQDESV (reference sequence). The V end was cut by 3 bases, the J end by 3 bases, with 8 bases between. The CDR3 spans 14 residues. The CDR3 DNA sequence: TGTGCCAGCAGCTTGAACCACCACACCGGGGAGCTGTTTTTT. Translation gives CASSLNHHTGELFF.

A few counts support this clonotype. CDR3 residues: CASSGPGQGNSPLHF. Here the CDR3 DNA reads TGTGCCAGCAGTGGGCCGGGACAGGGCAATTCACCCCTCCACTTT. The gene calls are TRBV27 and TRBJ1-6, with 9 bases aligning to TRBD1. The V segment lost 5 bases and the J segment 7 bases; nucleotides outside the gene matches: 6. This CDR3 is 15 amino acids long. Germline V gene lookup returns CDR1 MNHEY and CDR2 SMNVEV (reference sequence).

The chain uses TRBV20-1 and TRBJ2-1; TRBD1 or TRBD2 may be the D gene (5 bases each). Germline V CDR1 and CDR2: DFQATT, SNEGSKA (reference sequence). Deletions cut 5 bases from V and 0 bases from J, with 11 bases between. This CDR3 is 14 amino acids long. Written as DNA, the CDR3 is TGCAGTGCTGATGGGACGGTCTCCTACAATGAGCAGTTCTTC. Its translation: CSADGTVSYNEQFF.

This clonotype was seen only once. This chain joins TRBV6-1 and TRBJ2-1; 12 nucleotides agree with TRBD2. Germline assignment: CDR1 MNHNS and CDR2 SASEGT. The CDR3 has 18 residues. The V and J ends lost 6 bases and 0 bases, in that order; junction bases with no gene match: 9. Here the CDR3 DNA reads TGTGCCAGCAGCCTAGCGGGAGGGACCGCAAGCTCCTACAATGAGCAGTTCTTC. It codes for CASSLAGGTASSYNEQFF.

This chain links TRBV6-1 with TRBJ2-7, with D perhaps matching TRBD1 (6 bases). Germline V gene data show CDR1 as MNHNS and CDR2 as SASEGT. CDR3 length equals 12 residues. The ends were cut back, 2 bases at V and 4 bases at J, with 6 bases in the middle. CDR3 amino acids: CASSETGYEQYF. Here the CDR3 DNA reads TGTGCCAGCAGTGAAACAGGGTACGAGCAGTACTTC.

The J gene is TRBJ2-3, the V gene TRBV7-6, with D possibly being TRBD1 (6 bases). The CDR3 totals 16 residues. Between the trimmed V and J ends, which lost 3 bases and 1 base, there was a span of 14 bases. Per the germline V gene, CDR1 is SGHVS and CDR2 is FNYEAQ. The CDR3, as DNA: TGTGCCAGCAGCTTGGGGTCTGGGGGCGGCACAGATACGCAGTATTTT. It translates to CASSLGSGGGTDTQYF.

The table lists this clonotype with a few counts. The chain is built from TRBV24-1 and TRBJ2-5; D gene uncertain. Germline V gene sequence: CDR1 KGHDR, CDR2 SFDVKD. V was clipped by 5 bases and J by 5 bases, with 11 bases between them. CDR3 length: 13 residues. The CDR3 sequence: CATSALLGETQYF. In DNA form, the CDR3 reads TGTGCCACCAGTGCATTGTTGGGGGAGACCCAGTACTTC.

V is TRBV30 and J is TRBJ2-3; 8 positions match TRBD2. The CDR3 runs 15 residues. J was trimmed by 1 base and V by 3 bases; bases with no gene match: 6. CDR1 and CDR2 (germline): GTSNPN, SVGIG (reference sequence). CDR3 bases: TGTGCCTGGAGGATGAGCGGGGGTGGCACAGATACGCAGTATTTT. It codes for CAWRMSGGGTDTQYF.

As DNA, the CDR3 is TGTGCCAGCAGTGAAGGGGACAACTCCTACGAGCAGTACTTC. It encodes CASSEGDNSYEQYF. The chain carries TRBV6-1 and TRBJ2-7, with D perhaps matching TRBD1 (6 bases). CDR1 is MNHNS, CDR2 SASEGT, per germline. The CDR3 is 14 residues long. Deletions cut 1 base from V and 0 bases from J, with 7 bases between.

The CDR3 DNA is TGTGCCATCAGTGGGGGTACGGTCCTGACTTTC. Translated: CAISGGTVLTF. This sequence joins TRBV10-3 and TRBJ2-6; D not resolved. Germline V gene data show CDR1 as ENHRY and CDR2 as SYGVKD. V lost 4 bases and J lost 13, with 8 bases in between. The CDR3 loop spans 11 amino acids.

The V and J genes are TRBV4-3 and TRBJ1-2; D gene unclear. Germline V CDR1 and CDR2: LGHNA, YSLEER. Trimming removed 8 bases at V and 4 bases at J, with 11 bases between. This CDR3 contains 12 residues. CDR3 sequence: CASSLGIYGYTF. In nucleotides, the CDR3 is TGCGCCAGCTCACTGGGCATCTATGGCTACACCTTC.

This clonotype was seen a few times. V and J are TRBV19 and TRBJ1-5; D remains unclear. Trimming took off 6 bases at V and 3 bases at J, with 12 bases between the two ends. CDR1 is LNHDA, CDR2 SQIVND, per germline (reference sequence). The CDR3 runs 14 residues. The CDR3 sequence: CASSAMRNNQPQHF. The DNA for the CDR3 is TGTGCCAGTAGCGCCATGAGGAACAATCAGCCCCAGCATTTT.

This clonotype was found a few times. In DNA, the CDR3 is TGTGCCAGCAGCTTAGGACAGGGTTGGGGTGAAAAACTGTTTTTT. Translated: CASSLGQGWGEKLFF. J is TRBJ1-4 and V is TRBV7-2, with 7 bases lining up with TRBD1. The germline V gene has CDR1 SGHTA and CDR2 FQGNSA. The CDR3 consists of 15 residues. With 1 base clipped from V and 7 bases from J, the junction kept 6 bases outside the gene matches.

The chain uses TRBV11-1 and TRBJ2-1, with 8 bases matching TRBD2. With 4 bases clipped from V and 6 bases from J, the junction kept 8 bases outside the gene matches. Germline values: CDR1 SGHAT, CDR2 FQDESV (reference sequence). The CDR3 runs 15 residues. In DNA, the CDR3 is TGTGCCAGCAGCTCGCCAGCGGGAGTGGGCAATGAGCAGTTCTTC. Translated: CASSSPAGVGNEQFF.

This clonotype was detected a few times. This chain links TRBV5-6 with TRBJ1-5; the match to TRBD1 covers 8 bases. The germline V gene encodes CDR1 SGHDT and CDR2 YYEEEE. The CDR3 sequence is 15 residues long. After removal of 4 bases from V and 5 bases from J, the junction contained 8 bases not matched to a gene. The CDR3, as DNA: TGTGCCAGCAGCCTGACAGGGGCACTCTATCAGCCCCAGCATTTT. Its protein product is CASSLTGALYQPQHF.

CDR3 DNA: TGTGCCAGCAGTTATTCGCATTCCGGAAACACCATATATTTT. It encodes CASSYSHSGNTIYF. The genes are TRBV6-5 and TRBJ1-3, with D hard to call. The CDR3 has 14 residues. The germline V and J ends were trimmed by 3 bases and 4 bases, with 10 bases remaining between them. Germline V gene data show CDR1 as MNHEY and CDR2 as SVGAGI.

This chain connects TRBV11-2 to TRBJ2-7; D is possibly TRBD2 (6 bases). Trimming took 3 bases from V and 1 from J, leaving 22 bases between them. The CDR3 sequence is 18 residues long. Germline V gene sequence: CDR1 SGHAT, CDR2 FQNNGV. This chain's CDR3 is CASSFGDWGVVVSYEQYF. CDR3 DNA sequence: TGTGCCAGCAGCTTCGGTGATTGGGGGGTGGTTGTATCCTACGAGCAGTACTTC.

Notes on this clonotype: A read error may account for a junction end that differs from germline. The chain couples TRBV6-5 to TRBJ2-2, with 7 bases lining up with TRBD2. This CDR3 contains 14 residues. From germline, CDR1 is MNHEY and CDR2 SVGAGI. The DNA of the CDR3 is TGTGCCGGCAGTTATACGGGGGGAGCGGGGGAGCTGTTTTTT. Its protein product is CAGSYTGGAGELFF.

This clonotype occurred a few times. The chain uses TRBV7-2 and TRBJ1-1, with D uncertain. The germline gives CDR1 SGHTA, CDR2 FQGNSA. Trimming cost V 2 bases and J 4 bases, with 11 bases left between them. This CDR3 comprises 14 residues. Here the CDR3 reads CASSLRTRSTEAFF. In DNA, the CDR3 is TGTGCCAGCAGCTTAAGGACGAGGAGCACTGAAGCTTTCTTT. The whole variable domain, filled in from reference TRBV7-2 and TRBJ1-1, reads GAGVSQSPSNKVTEKGKDVELRCDPISGHTALYWYRQSLGQGLEFLIYFQGNSAPDKSGLPSDRFSAERTGGSVSTLTIQRTQQEDSAVYLCASSLRTRSTEAFFGQGTRLTVV.

This chain connects TRBV11-2 to TRBJ1-1, with a weak D call TRBD1 (5 bases). CDR1 and CDR2 from the germline V gene are SGHAT and FQNNGV. Deletions cut 0 bases from V and 4 bases from J, with 9 bases between. The CDR3 sequence is 14 residues long. The CDR3 coding sequence is TGTGCCAGCAGCTTAGATTGGGGGAGCACTGAAGCTTTCTTT. Translating gives CASSLDWGSTEAFF.